This T cell receptor beta chain emerged from a study of tissue T cells after allogeneic stem cell transplantation. The overall study: Pathologist review favored tissue samples showing histologically apparent lymphocytes.

Assay: immunoSEQ multiplex PCR; the TCRdb copy retains only in-frame clones and omits some. The profile shows roughly 10,000 clones, approximately 57% of them singletons. Concerning this clone itself: Antigen specificity is unknown.

General observations from the study: Sampling depth was limited, and the cohort was small and clinically varied.

The sequenced sample was tissue from the jejunum, obtained at autopsy. This receptor was obtained from a woman aged 18-55 years with breast cancer.

The CDR3 spells CASSDYRGTEAFF. The DNA of the CDR3 is TGTGCCAGCAGCGATTACAGGGGCACTGAAGCTTTCTTT. The chain carries TRBV7-9 and TRBJ1-1, with TRBD1 matching over 7 bases. Germline CDR1 reads SEHNR; CDR2 reads FQNEAQ (reference sequence). This CDR3 has 13 amino acids. The ends lost 5 bases at V and 4 bases at J; junction bases unmatched: 4.